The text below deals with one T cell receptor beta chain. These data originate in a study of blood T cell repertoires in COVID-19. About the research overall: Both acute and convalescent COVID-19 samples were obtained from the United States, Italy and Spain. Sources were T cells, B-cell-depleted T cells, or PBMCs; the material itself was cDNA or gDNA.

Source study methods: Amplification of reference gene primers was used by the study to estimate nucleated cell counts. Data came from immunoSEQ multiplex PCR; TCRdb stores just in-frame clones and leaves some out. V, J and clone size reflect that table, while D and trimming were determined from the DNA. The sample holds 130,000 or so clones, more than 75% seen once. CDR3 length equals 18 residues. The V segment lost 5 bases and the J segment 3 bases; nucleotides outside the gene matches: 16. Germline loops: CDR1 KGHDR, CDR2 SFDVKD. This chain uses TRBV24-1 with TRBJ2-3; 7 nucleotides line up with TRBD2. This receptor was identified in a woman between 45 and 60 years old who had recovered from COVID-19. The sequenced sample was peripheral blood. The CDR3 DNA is TGTGCCACCAGTGGTGGTTTCTCGGGGGAGGGCCGGACAGATACGCAGTATTTT. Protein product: CATSGGFSGEGRTDTQYF.